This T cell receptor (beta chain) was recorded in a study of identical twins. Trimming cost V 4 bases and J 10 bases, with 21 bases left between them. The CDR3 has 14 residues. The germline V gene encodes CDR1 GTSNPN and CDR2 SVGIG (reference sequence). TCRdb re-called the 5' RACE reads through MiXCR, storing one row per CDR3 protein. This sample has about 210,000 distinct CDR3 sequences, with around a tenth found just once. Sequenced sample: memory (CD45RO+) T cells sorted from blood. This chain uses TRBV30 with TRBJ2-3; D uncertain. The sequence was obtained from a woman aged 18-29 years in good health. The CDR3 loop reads CAWIRASASLPQYF. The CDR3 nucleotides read TGTGCCTGGATACGGGCTAGTGCATCTCTTCCGCAGTATTTT. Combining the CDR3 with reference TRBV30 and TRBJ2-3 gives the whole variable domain SQTIHQWPATLVQPVGSPLSLECTVEGTSNPNLYWYRQAAGRGLQLLFYSVGIGQISSEVPQNLSASRPQDRQFILSSKKLLLSDSGFYLCAWIRASASLPQYFGPGTRLTVL.